This TCR beta chain was found in a study of blood T cell repertoires in COVID-19. Libraries were prepared by immunoSEQ multiplex PCR; TCRdb keeps only in-frame clonotypes and omits some of them. The sample contains about 150,000 clones, approximately 85% of which appear only once. This CDR3 comprises 16 residues. V was clipped by 0 bases and J by 6 bases; unmatched bases: 7. The germline CDR1 and CDR2 sequences are SGDLS and YYNGEE. Seattle cases were enrolled at active infection and followed longitudinally. This TCR derives from a man in his sixties with COVID-19, enrolled during active disease. This chain connects TRBV9 to TRBJ1-1; the match to TRBD1 covers 11 bases. Sequencing was carried out using peripheral blood. CDR3 sequence (DNA): TGTGCCAGCAGCGTAGGGGGGACAGGGGGTTACGCTGAAGCTTTCTTT. As protein: CASSVGGTGGYAEAFF.